This TCR beta chain was identified during a study of OX40 agonist ivuxolimab in advanced cancers. Whole-study results and caveats: The study found among the lowest clonal expansion in partial responders at 0.1-3.0 mg/kg.

Collection of blood occurred at baseline, at cycle 4 day 1, and at cycle 7 day 1. Germline V gives CDR1 LGHNA, CDR2 YNFKEQ. Trimming removed 0 bases from V and 0 bases from J, with 6 bases in between. CDR3 length equals 16 residues. Repertoires were generated with immunoSEQ multiplex PCR, while TCRdb's copy carries only in-frame clones and drops some. The data hold under 95,000 clones, with roughly 83% observed a single time. This clone was seen many times. Its antigen is undetermined. The sequence was collected from an adult with an advanced solid tumor such as melanoma, head and neck, liver or kidney cancer. The starting material was CD4+ or CD8+ T cells sorted from blood, obtained in a trial of the OX40 agonist ivuxolimab. The chain couples TRBV4-2 to TRBJ2-6; D is undetermined. CDR3 bases: TGTGCCAGCAGCCAAGATAGAACCTCTGGGGCCAACGTCCTGACTTTC. Translated, it gives CASSQDRTSGANVLTF.